This paragraph covers one TCR beta chain sequence. V dropped 4 bases and J dropped 4 bases, with 8 bases sitting between them. The CDR3 extends over 13 amino acids. The germline gives CDR1 SGDLS, CDR2 YYNGEE. The method was immunoSEQ multiplex PCR; TCRdb's version includes in-frame clones alone and lacks a portion of them. In the table there are approximately 460,000 clones, roughly 89% of which are singletons. This specimen comes from a study of blood T cell repertoires in COVID-19. Source material: peripheral blood. The sequence derives from a man aged 18 to 29 with COVID-19, enrolled during active disease. The rearrangement joins TRBV9 to TRBJ2-2; D gene uncertain. The CDR3 bases are TGTGCCAGCAGCCCCAGTCCCACCGGGGAGCTGTTTTTT. Translating it yields CASSPSPTGELFF.